Many counts were recorded for the clone carrying this TCR beta chain. Its antigen is not identified. The CDR3 is 14 amino acids. Germline CDR1 KGHSH, CDR2 LQKENI. With 0 bases removed from V and 4 bases from J, the gap between germline ends came to 9 bases. The time point here: newly diagnosed GD, antithyroid drugs for less than 3 months. Construction of the TCR library relied on RNA isolated from PBMCs. The data derive from a study of regulatory T cells in long-lasting Graves disease. Study findings and constraints: New patients shared fewer public clonotypes (around 980) than persistent patients did (roughly 2,500).

Construction of the TCR beta libraries employed iRepertoire HTBI primers in conjunction with Arm-PCR of CDR3 regions. TCRdb analysed the multiplex PCR reads with MiXCR anew, one entry per CDR3 protein. The data show 410,000 or so distinct CDR3 sequences, with about 15% seen just once and roughly 17% held by the top ten. Separately, the same data were catalogued under a study of T cells in Graves' hyperthyroidism and ophthalmopathy. From that second work: Diagnosing involved the use of clinical symptoms, serum thyroxine and TRAb, thyroid ultrasound and orbital computed tomography.

This receptor was obtained from a woman aged 25 to 39 with Graves disease. The rearrangement uses TRBV18 and TRBJ2-5; D is unresolved. The sequences come from peripheral blood mononuclear cells (PBMCs), collected at new diagnosis, from a patient treated with antithyroid drugs. CDR3 in DNA: TGTGCCAGCTCACCACCCAGGAAGGGAGAGACCCAGTACTTC. Residues: CASSPPRKGETQYF.